The clone carrying this TCR beta chain was observed a few times. Antigen: not known. Sequenced by immunoSEQ multiplex PCR; TCRdb stores in-frame clones only, minus some. The sample has about 5,600 clones; approximately 72% are singletons. The germline CDR1 and CDR2 sequences are MNHGY and SVAAGI. Trimming stripped 3 bases from V and 9 bases from J, with 12 bases between. The CDR3 totals 14 residues. The data belong to a study of graft-versus-host responses after intestinal transplantation. On the study more broadly: Recipients were all induced with anti-thymocyte globulin, then given tacrolimus and steroids for roughly 3 years. Study-wide findings and caveats: Recipient marrow contained GvH clones, some of which appeared first in ileum or blood. GvH clone levels peaked in circulation, and this peak was associated with early post-transplant HvG declines.

To release intraepithelial and lamina propria lymphocytes, the graft tissue was processed. The TCR originated in a human patient who received an intestinal transplant, so some T cells may come from the graft donor. The chain joins TRBV6-9 to TRBJ1-6, with a weak D call TRBD1 (6 bases). The input for sequencing was ileum tissue, taken about 230 days after intestinal transplant. This chain's CDR3 is CASSYGDTVSPLHF. Written as DNA, the CDR3 is TGTGCCAGCAGTTACGGGGACACGGTTTCACCCCTCCACTTT.